This TCR beta chain was sequenced during a study of cytomegalovirus exposure and HLA in healthy donors. Study findings and constraints: Specificity for CMV antigens was confirmed in vitro for a few of the CMV-associated chains. Many donors carried some public TCRs, although rarity characterized most TCR sequences.

Per the germline V gene, CDR1 is SGHRS and CDR2 is YFSETQ. V was cut by 4 bases and J by 0 bases, with 11 bases left in between. This CDR3 region has 15 residues. Concerning this clone itself: Its antigen remains unknown.

Researchers ran the PCR with 60 Vbeta and 13 Jbeta primers. TCRdb keeps only in-frame clones here, not all; method: immunoSEQ multiplex PCR. Here the sample spans about 150,000 clones, about 73% being singletons. The genes are TRBV5-1 and TRBJ2-1; D possibly corresponds to TRBD2 (5 bases). The sample was PBMCs. The receptor's source is a woman aged 60 to 75 in good health and CMV-seropositive. The DNA for the CDR3 is TGCGCCAGCAGCCCGACCGGGGACTCCTACAATGAGCAGTTCTTC. Its protein is CASSPTGDSYNEQFF.